This TCR beta chain was captured by sequencing in a study of CD8 T cells in ankylosing spondylitis. Study-level points and caveats: Reported data indicate significant enrichment of disease-linked clones within matched ankylosing spondylitis synovial fluid. Prior literature has documented some motif variants in synovial fluid and blood from reactive arthritis. There was a TCR beta motif, made of several highly homologous variants, that appeared characteristic of ankylosing spondylitis blood.

Trimming left V 2 bases short and J 1 base short, with 29 bases between. The V gene's germline CDR1 is MNHEY and CDR2 SVGEGT. This CDR3 region has 21 residues. This clonotype was counted many times. Its antigen is unidentified. With molecular barcodes, quantitative 5'-RACE was used to make the TCR beta libraries. TCRdb analysed the 5' RACE reads with MiXCR anew, one entry per CDR3 protein. There are hundreds of thousands of distinct CDR3 sequences in the sample; 8% to 11% occur only once, and approximately 20% lies in the top ten. This receptor was obtained from a male donor with ankylosing spondylitis or in good health (not recorded which). Material for sequencing was blood, either unsorted or a sorted T cell fraction (not recorded which). J is TRBJ1-2 and V is TRBV6-2 or TRBV6-3; D is perhaps TRBD1 (5 bases). This chain's CDR3 is CASSYLAYIFGGGESNYGYTF. CDR3 bases: TGTGCCAGCAGTTACCTGGCCTACATCTTTGGGGGAGGGGAAAGTAACTATGGCTACACCTTC.